Listed below are T cell receptor beta chains from one sample, sequenced in a study of blood T cell repertoires in COVID-19. The method was immunoSEQ multiplex PCR; TCRdb's version includes in-frame clones alone and lacks a portion of them. The sample includes about 480,000 clones, approximately 90% of them seen just once. Sequencing used PBMCs or T cells enriched from blood (not recorded which). The receptor source for this set is a woman in her thirties or forties who had recovered from COVID-19. CDR3s include the opening cysteine and the closing phenylalanine or tryptophan. D genes are given only for firm matches. Expanded clones are given a class, and other clones once, few, many or no size at all.

-,TRBV29-1,TRBD1,TRBJ1-2,CSYLRTGASGYTF,TGCAGCTATTTACGGACAGGAGCTTCTGGCTACACCTTC
few,TRBV27,TRBD1,TRBJ1-6,CASGPGQGNSPLHF,TGTGCCAGCGGACCGGGACAGGGCAATTCACCCCTCCACTTT
-,TRBV5-1,TRBD1,TRBJ1-6,CASSRDRATSNSPLHF,TGCGCCAGCAGCCGAGACAGGGCCACTTCTAATTCACCCCTCCACTTT
-,TRBV4-1,-,TRBJ1-6,CASRSLLFRSPLHF,TGCGCCAGCAGGTCTCTATTATTTCGTTCACCCCTCCACTTT
-,TRBV6-5,TRBD1,TRBJ2-3,CASSYAQGARTDTQYF,TGTGCCAGCAGTTACGCGCAGGGGGCGAGGACAGATACGCAGTATTTT
-,TRBV29-1,TRBD1,TRBJ1-2,CSVEDRVGSDRSFYGYTF,TGCAGCGTTGAAGATAGAGTTGGGTCGGACAGGTCGTTCTATGGCTACACCTTC
-,TRBV5-1,TRBD1,TRBJ1-2,CASSAGTGINGYTF,TGCGCCAGCAGCGCCGGGACAGGGATTAATGGCTACACCTTC
-,TRBV6-2/TRBV6-3,-,TRBJ1-5,CASSYFGGPNQPQHF,TGTGCCAGCAGTTACTTTGGTGGGCCCAATCAGCCCCAGCATTTT
-,TRBV18,TRBD2,TRBJ2-7,CASSPRQSGSSYEQYF,TGTGCCAGCTCACCAAGGCAGAGCGGGAGCTCCTACGAGCAGTACTTC
-,TRBV29-1,-,TRBJ2-5,CSVEQRQETQYF,TGCAGCGTTGAGCAGAGGCAAGAGACCCAGTACTTC
-,TRBV19,-,TRBJ2-3,CASSIDHRGEGLDTQYF,TGTGCCAGTAGTATAGATCATAGGGGGGAGGGGTTGGATACGCAGTATTTT
-,TRBV7-2,-,TRBJ2-1,CASSLGDRYNEQFF,TGTGCCAGCAGCTTAGGTGACAGATACAATGAGCAGTTCTTC
once,TRBV29-1,-,TRBJ2-7,CSVALDYEQYF,TGCAGCGTTGCACTAGACTACGAGCAGTACTTC
few,TRBV10-3,-,TRBJ2-7,CAISESGGMAYEQYF,TGTGCCATCAGTGAGTCGGGGGGTATGGCCTACGAGCAGTACTTC
-,TRBV29-1,-,TRBJ1-3,CSVYLPDSGNTIYF,TGCAGCGTCTATCTACCTGACTCTGGAAACACCATATATTTT
-,TRBV4-3,TRBD2,TRBJ2-1,CASSQDFLAGGYEQFF,TGCGCCAGCAGCCAAGATTTCCTAGCGGGAGGGTATGAGCAGTTCTTC
-,TRBV6-2/TRBV6-3,TRBD2,TRBJ2-1,CASSYGSGITEQFF,TGTGCCAGCAGTTATGGTAGCGGGATCACTGAGCAGTTCTTC
-,TRBV19,TRBD1,TRBJ1-2,CASSTRQGNYGYTF,TGTGCCAGTAGTACCCGACAGGGGAACTATGGCTACACCTTC
-,TRBV7-8,TRBD1,TRBJ2-2,CASSRYRGRDGELFF,TGTGCCAGCAGCAGATACAGGGGGCGGGACGGGGAGCTGTTTTTT
-,TRBV18,-,TRBJ2-4,CASSPPEPRGIQYF,TGTGCCAGCTCACCACCCGAGCCTCGAGGCATTCAGTACTTC
-,TRBV25-1,-,TRBJ1-3,CASRGTGSSSGNTIYF,TGTGCCAGCAGAGGTACAGGCTCGAGCTCTGGAAACACCATATATTTT
-,TRBV27,TRBD1,TRBJ1-2,CASSFRDRAGGYTF,TGTGCCAGCAGTTTCCGGGACAGGGCGGGAGGCTACACCTTC
-,TRBV7-8,TRBD2,TRBJ2-1,CASSLFGTSGGFEQFF,TGTGCCAGCAGCTTATTCGGGACTAGCGGGGGCTTTGAGCAGTTCTTC
-,TRBV13,-,TRBJ2-2,CASSLGTRGWNTGELFF,TGTGCCAGCAGCTTAGGCACTAGAGGGTGGAACACCGGGGAGCTGTTTTTT
-,TRBV29-1,-,TRBJ1-4,CSVEGAAREKLFF,TGCAGCGTTGAAGGGGCAGCTCGGGAAAAACTGTTTTTT
-,TRBV11-2,TRBD2,TRBJ2-1,CASSRRTSGRKGDEQFF,TGTGCCAGCAGCCGACGGACTAGCGGGAGGAAAGGGGATGAGCAGTTCTTC
-,TRBV11-3,-,TRBJ2-2,CASSLPAGPTGELFF,TGTGCCAGCAGCCTTCCCGCGGGTCCCACCGGGGAGCTGTTTTTT
-,TRBV6-2/TRBV6-3,TRBD2,TRBJ2-7,CASSISGTSGVTYEQYF,TGTGCCAGCAGCATCTCCGGGACTAGCGGGGTTACCTACGAGCAGTACTTC
-,TRBV20-1,-,TRBJ2-3,CSARERDTQYF,TGCAGTGCTAGAGAGCGGGATACGCAGTATTTT
-,TRBV10-3,-,TRBJ1-3,CAISEGGIGGNTIYF,TGTGCCATCAGTGAGGGGGGGATCGGTGGAAACACCATATATTTT
-,TRBV5-1,-,TRBJ2-1,CASTVNILSYNEQFF,TGCGCCAGCACTGTGAACATCCTCTCCTACAATGAGCAGTTCTTC
once,TRBV20-1,-,TRBJ2-1,CSVDNEQFF,TGCAGTGTAGACAATGAGCAGTTCTTC